Listed here are 21 T cell receptor beta chains from one sample, sequenced in a study of T cells in Graves' hyperthyroidism and ophthalmopathy. Template material for amplifying TCR beta CDR3 regions consisted of RNA transcripts. RT-PCR in the first round (using the HTBI primer set) targeted the TCR CDR3. One entry per CDR3 protein, called by TCRdb with MiXCR from the multiplex PCR reads. This sample carries 380,000 or so distinct CDR3 sequences, approximately 14% of them seen once, and the ten largest clones take about 26%. The sequenced sample was blood. The origin of the receptors is a woman under 40 with Graves' hyperthyroidism.

This clonotype was observed at least ten times. The V call is TRBV10-2, the J call TRBJ2-3; 7 nucleotides agree with TRBD2. Trimming at V came to 7 bases and at J to 3 bases, leaving 10 bases not matched to a gene. The length of the CDR3 is 15 residues. CDR1 and CDR2 (germline): WSHSY, SAAADI. Written as DNA, the CDR3 is TGCGCCAGCAAGGGGCGGGAGAAGTTAACAGATACGCAGTATTTT. Translation gives CASKGREKLTDTQYF.

This clonotype was seen a few times. The V gene is TRBV4-3, the J gene TRBJ2-2, with a tentative D call TRBD1 (6 bases). Trimming pared 4 bases from V and 4 bases from J, leaving 16 bases between. The CDR3 consists of 16 residues. Germline V gene data show CDR1 as LGHNA and CDR2 as YSLEER. The chain's CDR3 is CASSLYVNRATGELFF. The CDR3, as DNA: TGCGCCAGCAGCCTATACGTTAACAGGGCCACCGGGGAGCTGTTTTTT.

The chain recombines TRBV5-6 with TRBJ2-3; D is ambiguous. The CDR3 has 14 residues. The ends were cut back, 0 bases at V and 5 bases at J, with 10 bases in the middle. Germline CDR1 is SGHDT and CDR2 is YYEEEE. CDR3 bases: TGTGCCAGCAGCTTGGCCCTGGCGGAAGATACGCAGTATTTT. Translated, it gives CASSLALAEDTQYF.

The gene calls are TRBV5-1 and TRBJ2-3; D perhaps matches TRBD2 (6 bases). Germline values: CDR1 SGHRS, CDR2 YFSETQ. Trimming stripped 0 bases from V and 2 bases from J, with 7 bases between. This CDR3 has 14 residues. The CDR3 DNA follows: TGCGCCAGCAGCTTGGTAGCGGACACAGATACGCAGTATTTT. Translation gives CASSLVADTDTQYF.

The rearrangement uses TRBV6-1 and TRBJ1-1; no reliable D call. Between the trimmed V and J ends, which lost 8 bases and 0 bases, there was a span of 10 bases. The CDR3 is 13 residues long. CDR1 is MNHNS and CDR2 is SASEGT in the germline V gene. CDR3: CASQPDLNTEAFF. DNA for the CDR3: TGTGCCAGCCAGCCCGATTTGAACACTGAAGCTTTCTTT.

The sample holds a few counts of this clonotype. V gene TRBV6-1 combines with J gene TRBJ1-5; the D gene is possibly TRBD1 (6 bases). Germline assignment: CDR1 MNHNS and CDR2 SASEGT. CDR3 size: 17 residues. V was shortened by 9 bases and J by 0 bases, with 21 bases between the two germline ends. CDR3 DNA: TGTGCCAGTCTCTACCAGGGGCCCTATTATAGCAATCAGCCCCAGCATTTT. This sequence encodes CASLYQGPYYSNQPQHF.

This clonotype was found many times. The rearrangement uses TRBV28 and TRBJ1-5; possibly TRBD1 for D (5 bases). The germline V gene encodes CDR1 MDHEN and CDR2 SYDVKM. V lost 10 bases and J lost 3, with 16 bases in between. The CDR3 loop spans 14 amino acids. CDR3 loop: CATGGRVPNQPQHF. The CDR3 coding sequence is TGTGCCACCGGTGGCAGGGTCCCCAATCAGCCCCAGCATTTT.

This clonotype was detected many times. The chain employs TRBV2 and TRBJ2-3, with 8 nucleotides matching TRBD2. Per germline, CDR1 SNHLY and CDR2 FYNNEI. V shed 7 bases and J 4 bases; nucleotides not matched to a gene: 4. The CDR3 covers 13 residues. Written as DNA, the CDR3 is TGTGCCAGCACGGCGGGAGGCCCAGATACGCAGTATTTT. Protein product: CASTAGGPDTQYF.

The gene calls are TRBV29-1 and TRBJ1-2; D gene unclear. V lost 4 bases and J 7 bases, leaving 16 bases between the germline ends. The CDR3 runs to 13 residues. From germline, CDR1 is SQVTM and CDR2 ANQGSEA. CDR3 loop: CSVGSVGFSGYTF. The CDR3 nucleotides are TGCAGCGTTGGGTCCGTGGGTTTTTCTGGCTACACCTTC.

DNA for the CDR3: TGTGCCAGCAGCTTACTAACAGGTTTCGGGAGCACAGATACGCAGTATTTT. Its protein product is CASSLLTGFGSTDTQYF. The chain has TRBV7-2 and TRBJ2-3; D perhaps matches TRBD1 (5 bases). The CDR3 runs 17 residues. CDR1 SGHTA and CDR2 FQGNSA come from the germline V gene. V was trimmed by 2 bases and J by 0 bases, leaving 15 bases between them.

The chain couples TRBV7-9 to TRBJ2-7, with D possibly called TRBD1 or TRBD2 (8 bases each). Germline loops: CDR1 SEHNR, CDR2 FQNEAQ (reference sequence). CDR3 size: 18 residues. V dropped 0 bases and J dropped 3 bases, with 21 bases sitting between them. CDR3 protein: CASSLASGGTGNYYEQYF. The CDR3 nucleotides are TGTGCCAGCAGCTTAGCCTCGGGGGGGACAGGCAATTACTACGAGCAGTACTTC.

This clonotype was observed many times. The V gene is TRBV6-1, the J gene TRBJ1-5; tentatively, D is TRBD1 (6 bases). The V gene lost 3 bases and the J gene lost 0 bases, with 12 bases spanning the gap. The CDR3 is 16 amino acids. Germline CDR1 is MNHNS and CDR2 is SASEGT. In nucleotides, the CDR3 is TGTGCCAGCAGTGACAGGGGACTATATAGCAATCAGCCCCAGCATTTT. Protein sequence: CASSDRGLYSNQPQHF.

This clonotype was seen a few times. J is TRBJ1-3 and V is TRBV10-3; D gene uncertain. With 9 bases removed from V and 1 base from J, the gap between germline ends came to 13 bases. Germline CDR1 reads ENHRY; CDR2 reads SYGVKD. The CDR3 extends over 14 amino acids. The CDR3 DNA reads TGTGCCATAAGTTTGCGGGGTTCTGGAAACACCATATATTTT. Amino acids: CAISLRGSGNTIYF.

This clonotype was seen a handful of times. The chain joins TRBV7-9 to TRBJ1-1; D call uncertain. Germline CDR1 reads SEHNR; CDR2 reads FQNEAQ (reference sequence). CDR3 length equals 17 residues. Trimming took off 5 bases at V and 0 bases at J, with 19 bases between the two ends. CDR3 amino acids: CASSLRRWGGVNTEAFF. The DNA of the CDR3 is TGTGCCAGCAGCCTCCGACGGTGGGGTGGGGTGAACACTGAAGCTTTCTTT.

The sample holds many counts of this clonotype. This chain links TRBV6-2 or TRBV6-3 with TRBJ1-2; 7 nucleotides match TRBD1. CDR3 length: 15 amino acids. CDR1 is MNHEY, CDR2 SVGEGT, per germline. V shed 8 bases, J shed 1 base, and the junction held 10 bases outside the gene matches. CDR3 DNA sequence: TGTGCCAGCCTCTCGGGGGGACAGCTTAACTATGGCTACACCTTC. Translation: CASLSGGQLNYGYTF.

The chain uses TRBV9 and TRBJ1-1; D unclear. The CDR3 has 14 amino acids. From germline, CDR1 is SGDLS and CDR2 YYNGEE. The germline V and J ends were trimmed by 0 bases and 0 bases, with 6 bases remaining between them. The CDR3 is CASSVERMNTEAFF. The CDR3 coding sequence is TGTGCCAGCAGCGTAGAGAGAATGAACACTGAAGCTTTCTTT.

This clonotype has only a few counts. V is TRBV6-1 and J is TRBJ2-1; D not certain. Germline CDR1 reads MNHNS; CDR2 reads SASEGT. Trimming took 5 bases from V and 7 from J, leaving 15 bases between them. This CDR3 is 14 amino acids long. The CDR3 is CASSRLGVENEQFF. Written as DNA, the CDR3 is TGTGCCAGCAGTCGGTTAGGCGTTGAGAATGAGCAGTTCTTC.

As concerns this clonotype: At one of its ends the junction is not consistent with the germline gene, which may arise from a read error. The chain recombines TRBV20-1 with TRBJ2-1, with a tentative D call TRBD2 (5 bases). The CDR3 contains 16 residues. The germline CDR1 and CDR2 sequences are DFQATT and SNEGSKA (reference sequence). CDR3 bases: TGCAGTGCCGCCAAGAGGGCGCGAAGCTCCTACAATGGGCAGTTCTTC. As protein: CSAAKRARSSYNGQFF.

In its sample, this clonotype was seen many times. The gene calls are TRBV28 and TRBJ1-5; D might be TRBD1 (5 bases). The CDR3 is 15 amino acids. The V end lost 1 base, the J end lost 0 bases, and 7 bases lay between the germline ends. Germline CDR1 is MDHEN and CDR2 is SYDVKM. DNA for the CDR3: TGTGCCAGCAGTTTATTCAGGGATAGCAATCAGCCCCAGCATTTT. Its protein product is CASSLFRDSNQPQHF.

This clonotype appeared many times. V gene TRBV28 combines with J gene TRBJ1-5, with 8 nucleotides matching TRBD1. The CDR3 consists of 15 residues. The V segment lost 6 bases and the J segment 5 bases; nucleotides outside the gene matches: 9. The germline gives CDR1 MDHEN, CDR2 SYDVKM. The CDR3 bases are TGTGCCAGCAGCGTACAGGGGGTCGGGGATCAGCCCCAGCATTTT. As protein: CASSVQGVGDQPQHF.

The chain couples TRBV18 to TRBJ2-3; 8 nucleotides agree with TRBD1. Germline values: CDR1 KGHSH, CDR2 LQKENI. Trimming took 5 bases from V and 2 from J; bases not matched to a gene: 12. CDR3 size: 17 residues. The CDR3 sequence: CASSRTGFEGYTDTQYF. The CDR3 coding sequence is TGTGCCAGCTCAAGGACAGGGTTCGAGGGCTACACAGATACGCAGTATTTT.